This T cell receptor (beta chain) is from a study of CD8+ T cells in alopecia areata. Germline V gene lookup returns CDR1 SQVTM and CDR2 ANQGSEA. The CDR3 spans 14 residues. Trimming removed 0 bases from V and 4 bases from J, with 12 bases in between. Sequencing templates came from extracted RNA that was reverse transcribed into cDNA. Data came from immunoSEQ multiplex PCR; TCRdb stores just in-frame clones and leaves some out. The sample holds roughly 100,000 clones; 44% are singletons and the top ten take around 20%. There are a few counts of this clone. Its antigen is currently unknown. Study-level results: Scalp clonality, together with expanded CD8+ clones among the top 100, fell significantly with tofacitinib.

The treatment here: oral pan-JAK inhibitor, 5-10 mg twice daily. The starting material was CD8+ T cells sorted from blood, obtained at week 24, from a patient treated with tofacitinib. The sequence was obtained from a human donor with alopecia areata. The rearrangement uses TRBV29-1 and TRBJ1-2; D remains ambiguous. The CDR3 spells CSVEEVPEGYGYTF. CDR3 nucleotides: TGCAGCGTTGAAGAGGTCCCTGAAGGCTATGGCTACACCTTC.